This TCR beta chain was recovered during a study of T and B cells in COVID-19 patients. Across the whole study: COVID-19 patients gave peripheral blood either during active infection or after recovery. Most recovered patients had mild to moderate COVID-19 treated as outpatients.

Multiplex PCR with BIOMED2 TRB-A/B primer pools amplified TRB rearrangements. Using its own MiXCR run on the multiplex PCR reads, TCRdb lists one record per CDR3 protein. The data hold tens of thousands of distinct CDR3 sequences, with around 30% observed a single time. TRB was amplified from about 260-540 ng of blood genomic DNA. The CDR3 loop spans 14 amino acids. Germline V gives CDR1 SEHNR, CDR2 FQNEAQ (reference sequence). Trimming cost V 6 bases and J 3 bases; bases outside gene matches: 5. Sequencing was done on a sample of blood. This sequence was found in a human donor who had recovered from COVID-19. The chain links TRBV7-9 to TRBJ2-5; 9 bases are a match to TRBD1. The CDR3 loop is CASSRTGVKETQYF. The CDR3 coding sequence is TGTGCCAGCAGTCGGACAGGGGTAAAAGAGACCCAGTACTTC.